This record covers a single TCR beta chain. Its antigen is currently not known. A much larger clone is a single base away; this may be a read error. The sample is drawn from a study of immune heterogeneity within non-small cell lung tumors (dated by TCRdb to 2016 to 2018). Turning to the overall study: By histology, the tumors were a few squamous cell carcinomas, more than nine non-squamous carcinomas and 1 tumor not otherwise specified. Neoantigen binding to each patient's HLA alleles was predicted with netMHCpan-3.0 for mutant peptides of 8 to 11 amino acids. To examine intratumoral immune heterogeneity, the study used whole-exome sequencing, RNA-seq and TCR beta repertoire sequencing on multiple spatially distinct regions of each NSCLC tumor. TCR repertoires were analyzed from around 57 tumor loci of under 18 patients, whereas transcriptome data were available for only about 43 loci from eleven to twelve patients. The investigation overall reported the following: A moderate positive correlation (R approximately 0.35), which was statistically significant, linked local T-cell repertoire clonality to local tumor mutational burden. Within a patient, the same dominant CDR3B clonotypes appeared at multiple loci, but different tumor locations also contained unique high-frequency clones. High-frequency TCR beta clonotypes were largely distinct between individual patients.

The TCR beta CDR3 region was amplified with a multiplex PCR system whose first round ran for 9 to 11 cycles using 32 V-gene forward primers and 13 J-gene reverse primers. A QIAGEN Multiplex PCR Kit was used for first-round PCR, and the primer sequences were filed in Chinese patent CN105087789A. Illumina universal primers were added in a second PCR round performed with the Phusion High-Fidelity PCR Kit. Sequencing of the TCR libraries was done on the Illumina HiSeq X Ten platform in paired-end mode with a 151 bp read length. Per the source publication's procedure: Cutadapt removed reads without multiplex PCR primers, PEAR merged read pairs, and MiXCR with default settings called CDR3 regions. Shannon entropy measured repertoire diversity, and clonality was calculated as one minus the Shannon entropy divided by the ln of the count of productive unique sequences. Dominant or high-frequency T-cell clones were defined as clonotypes at frequencies of at least 0.5%. Through fastp at Q25 and MiXCR, TCRdb rebuilt clones from the public reads, retaining in-frame beta chains. Entries that share a CDR3 protein sequence are merged under the most common genes and DNA. The V and J calls were not made by the authors but by TCRdb's processing. Present in this sample are approximately 11,000 distinct CDR3 sequences, approximately 21% of which were seen just once. The top ten clonotypes cover 3.7% of the sample.

The CDR3 runs 12 amino acids, cysteine and phenylalanine included. Kept here is only the CDR3 DNA, which spans 36 bases and is read in frame from base 1. Looking up the germline V gene (reference sequence) yields CDR1 GTSNPN and CDR2 SVGIG. The junction shows trimming of 8 bases on V and 3 bases on J, plus 14 bases between the germline ends. Genomic DNA extracted from bulk tumor tissue served as TCR template, with about 600 ng gDNA amplified per sample. During surgery, multiple biopsies were taken from each primary tumor, with sampling sites spaced as far apart as possible within the tumor mass. The study cohort was described as untreated, and patients were newly diagnosed NSCLC cases undergoing curative surgery. The donor group was made up of 15 newly diagnosed non-small cell lung cancer patients undergoing surgery with curative intent. Two independent pathologists reviewed the resected tumor masses. Sequencing was performed only on DNA and RNA samples of high quality.

The origin of this receptor is a man aged 60 to 75 with non-small cell lung cancer. The sample consisted of lung tumor tissue. This chain joins TRBV30 to TRBJ2-7, with no D gene named confidently. For the CDR3, the sequence is CARALTDYEQYF. The DNA sequence follows: TGTGCCCGGGCCCTGACGGACTACGAGCAGTACTTC.